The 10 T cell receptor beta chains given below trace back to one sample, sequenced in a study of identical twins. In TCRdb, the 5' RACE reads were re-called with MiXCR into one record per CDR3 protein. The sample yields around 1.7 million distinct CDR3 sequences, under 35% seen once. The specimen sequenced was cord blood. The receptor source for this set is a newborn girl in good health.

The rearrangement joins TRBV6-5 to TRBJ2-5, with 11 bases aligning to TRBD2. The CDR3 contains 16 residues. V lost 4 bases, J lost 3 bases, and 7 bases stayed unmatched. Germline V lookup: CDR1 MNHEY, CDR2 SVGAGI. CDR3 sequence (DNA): TGTGCCAGCAGTTTGTTGACTAGCGGGGCCGAAGAGACCCAGTACTTC. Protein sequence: CASSLLTSGAEETQYF.

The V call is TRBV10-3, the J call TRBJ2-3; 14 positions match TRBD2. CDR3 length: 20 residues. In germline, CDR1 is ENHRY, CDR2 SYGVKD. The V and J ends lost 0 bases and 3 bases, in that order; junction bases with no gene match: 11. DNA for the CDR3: TGTGCCATCAGTGAGTCAATAGCCGGACTAGCGGGAGGTGCGACAGATACGCAGTATTTT. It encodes CAISESIAGLAGGATDTQYF.

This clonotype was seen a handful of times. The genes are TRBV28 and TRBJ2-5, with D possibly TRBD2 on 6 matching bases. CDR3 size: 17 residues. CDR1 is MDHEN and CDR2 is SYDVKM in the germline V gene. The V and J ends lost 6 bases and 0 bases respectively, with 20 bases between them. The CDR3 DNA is TGTGCCAGCAGCCTCAGTGAGAGCGGGCTGTACCAAGAGACCCAGTACTTC. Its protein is CASSLSESGLYQETQYF. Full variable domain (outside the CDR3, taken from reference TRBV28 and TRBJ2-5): DVKVTQSSRYLVKRTGEKVFLECVQDMDHENMFWYRQDPGLGLRLIYFSYDVKMKEKGDIPEGYSVSREKKERFSLILESASTNQTSMYLCASSLSESGLYQETQYFGPGTRLLVL.

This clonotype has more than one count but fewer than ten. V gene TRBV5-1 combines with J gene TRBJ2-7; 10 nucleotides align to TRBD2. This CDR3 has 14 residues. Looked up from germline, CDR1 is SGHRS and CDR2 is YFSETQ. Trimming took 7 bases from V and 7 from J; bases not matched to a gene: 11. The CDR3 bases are TGCGCCAGCCGACCTAGCGGGAGTTTTAATGAGCAGTACTTC. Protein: CASRPSGSFNEQYF. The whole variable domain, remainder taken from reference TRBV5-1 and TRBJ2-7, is KAGVTQTPRYLIKTRGQQVTLSCSPISGHRSVSWYQQTPGQGLQFLFEYFSETQRNKGNFPGRFSGRQFSNSRSEMNVSTLELGDSALYLCASRPSGSFNEQYFGPGTRLTVT.

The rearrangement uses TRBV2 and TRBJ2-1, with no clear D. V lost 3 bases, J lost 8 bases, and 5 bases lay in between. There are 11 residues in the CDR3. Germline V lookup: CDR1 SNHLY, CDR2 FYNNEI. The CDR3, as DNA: TGTGCCAGCAGTGATGGTGATGAGCAGTTCTTC. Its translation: CASSDGDEQFF.

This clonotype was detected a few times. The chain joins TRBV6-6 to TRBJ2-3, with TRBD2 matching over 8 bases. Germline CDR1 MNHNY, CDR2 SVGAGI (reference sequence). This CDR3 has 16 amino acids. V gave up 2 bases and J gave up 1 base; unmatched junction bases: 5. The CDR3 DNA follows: TGTGCCAGCAGTTACGCTAGCGGGTTGGGCACAGATACGCAGTATTTT. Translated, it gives CASSYASGLGTDTQYF.

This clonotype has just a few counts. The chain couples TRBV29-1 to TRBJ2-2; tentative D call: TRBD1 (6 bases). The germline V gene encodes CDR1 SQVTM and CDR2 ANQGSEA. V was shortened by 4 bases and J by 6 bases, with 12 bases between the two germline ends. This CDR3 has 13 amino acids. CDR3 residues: CSVGDIPPGELFF. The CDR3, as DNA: TGCAGCGTTGGGGACATTCCACCCGGGGAGCTGTTTTTT.

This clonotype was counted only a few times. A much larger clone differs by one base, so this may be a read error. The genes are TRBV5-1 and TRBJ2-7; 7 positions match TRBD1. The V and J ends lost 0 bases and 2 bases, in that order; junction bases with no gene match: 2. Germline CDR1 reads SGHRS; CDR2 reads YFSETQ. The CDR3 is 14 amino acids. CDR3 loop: CASSLDGTAYEQYF. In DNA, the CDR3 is TGCGCCAGCAGCTTGGACGGGACAGCCTACGAGCAGTACTTC.

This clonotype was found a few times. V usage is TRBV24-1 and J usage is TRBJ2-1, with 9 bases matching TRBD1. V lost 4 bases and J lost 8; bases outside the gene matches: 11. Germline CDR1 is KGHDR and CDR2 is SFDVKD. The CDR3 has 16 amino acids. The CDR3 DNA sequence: TGTGCCACCAGTGACCGCCAAAGGGGACAGGGCGATGAGCAGTTCTTC. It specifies CATSDRQRGQGDEQFF.

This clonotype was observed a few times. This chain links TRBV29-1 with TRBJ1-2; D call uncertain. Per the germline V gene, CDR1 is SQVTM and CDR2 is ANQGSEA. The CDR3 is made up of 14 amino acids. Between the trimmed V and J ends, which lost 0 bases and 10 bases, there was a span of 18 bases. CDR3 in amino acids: CSVEDSQVYRDYTF. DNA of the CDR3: TGCAGCGTTGAAGATAGTCAAGTTTACCGAGACTACACCTTC.